A single sample gave rise to the 7 T cell receptor beta chains below, sequenced in a study of Ad26.COV2.S vaccination and SARS-CoV-2 variants. Clones were read by immunoSEQ multiplex PCR, and TCRdb kept only the in-frame ones, dropping some. The sample lists approximately 140,000 clones, 86% seen once, with about 5% in the top ten. Sequenced here: peripheral blood, sampled after recovery from COVID-19. The receptors were sampled from a human donor who had recovered from COVID-19.

V is TRBV2 and J is TRBJ1-2; 7 nucleotides agree with TRBD1. The CDR3 consists of 13 residues. V lost 7 bases, J lost 7 bases, and 9 bases stayed unmatched. The V gene's germline CDR1 is SNHLY and CDR2 FYNNEI. The CDR3 DNA reads as TGTGCCAGCAAGTCCAGGGGGACGAGTGGCTACACCTTC. This gives the protein CASKSRGTSGYTF.

This chain joins TRBV2 and TRBJ2-7; D is perhaps TRBD1 or TRBD2 (6 bases each). With 7 bases removed from V and 11 bases from J, the gap between germline ends came to 21 bases. Germline CDR1 SNHLY, CDR2 FYNNEI. The CDR3 is made up of 13 amino acids. The CDR3 here is CASKEMLGGPKYF. As DNA, the CDR3 is TGTGCCAGCAAAGAGATGTTAGGGGGGCCGAAGTACTTC.

The chain recombines TRBV5-6 with TRBJ1-2, with TRBD1 identical over 12 bases. Per germline, CDR1 SGHDT and CDR2 YYEEEE. This CDR3 has 13 amino acids. The trim removed 4 bases at V and 7 bases at J, leaving 2 bases unmatched. The CDR3 region has the DNA TGTGCCAGCAGCGGGACAGGGGGCTCTGGCTACACCTTC. It yields the protein CASSGTGGSGYTF.

This clone was seen many times. This chain uses TRBV28 with TRBJ2-1; TRBD1 matches 8 bases. This CDR3 comprises 17 residues. CDR1 and CDR2 from the germline V gene are MDHEN and SYDVKM. The V gene end was trimmed by 5 bases and the J gene end by 2 bases; junction bases not matched to a gene: 11. The CDR3 bases are TGTGCCAGCAGTCTAGCCGGGACAGGTAGTACCTACAATGAGCAGTTCTTC. It codes for CASSLAGTGSTYNEQFF.

The J gene is TRBJ2-7, the V gene TRBV12-5, with a tentative D call TRBD2 (6 bases). CDR1 is LGHNT and CDR2 is FRNRAP in the germline V gene. The CDR3 runs 16 residues. The ends were cut back, 5 bases at V and 3 bases at J, with 20 bases in the middle. CDR3 region: CASGPRGAGPLYEQYF. DNA for the CDR3: TGTGCTAGTGGTCCGCGGGGCGCTGGACCCCTCTACGAGCAGTACTTC. Full variable domain (remainder filled in from reference TRBV12-5 and TRBJ2-7): DARVTQTPRHKVTEMGQEVTMRCQPILGHNTVFWYRQTMMQGLELLAYFRNRAPLDDSGMPKDRFSAEMPDATLATLKIQPSEPRDSAVYFCASGPRGAGPLYEQYFGPGTRLTVT.

This chain uses TRBV28 with TRBJ2-7; 9 bases agree with TRBD1. Per the germline V gene, CDR1 is MDHEN and CDR2 is SYDVKM. V lost 5 bases and J lost 1; bases outside the gene matches: 6. The CDR3 consists of 15 residues. This CDR3 reads CASSPQGASSYEQYF. The DNA of the CDR3 is TGTGCCAGCAGTCCACAGGGGGCGAGTTCCTACGAGCAGTACTTC.

This clone occurred a few times. V gene TRBV5-4 combines with J gene TRBJ2-2; no definite D call. The V gene lost 1 base and the J gene lost 0 bases, with 10 bases spanning the gap. The germline V gene encodes CDR1 SGHNT and CDR2 YYREEE (reference sequence). The CDR3 runs to 16 residues. The CDR3: CASSLSARSNTGELFF. Written as DNA, the CDR3 is TGTGCCAGCAGCTTGTCGGCCCGTTCGAACACCGGGGAGCTGTTTTTT.